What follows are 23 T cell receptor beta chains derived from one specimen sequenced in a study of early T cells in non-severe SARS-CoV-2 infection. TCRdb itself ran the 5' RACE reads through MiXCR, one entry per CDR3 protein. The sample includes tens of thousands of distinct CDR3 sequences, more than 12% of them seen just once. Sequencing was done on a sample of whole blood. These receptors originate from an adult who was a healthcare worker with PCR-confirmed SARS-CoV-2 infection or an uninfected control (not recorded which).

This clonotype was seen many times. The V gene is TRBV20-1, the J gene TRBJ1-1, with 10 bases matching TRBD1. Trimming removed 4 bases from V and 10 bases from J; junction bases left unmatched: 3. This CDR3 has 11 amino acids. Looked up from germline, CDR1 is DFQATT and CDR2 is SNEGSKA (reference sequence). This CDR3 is CSATRTGGAFF. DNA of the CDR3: TGCAGTGCTACCAGGACAGGGGGAGCTTTCTTT.

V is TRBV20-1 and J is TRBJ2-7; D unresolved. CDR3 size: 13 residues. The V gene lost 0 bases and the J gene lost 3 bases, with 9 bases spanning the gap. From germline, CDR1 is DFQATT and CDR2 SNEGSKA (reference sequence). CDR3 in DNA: TGCAGTGCTAGAGAGAGAGTACGCTACGAGCAGTACTTC. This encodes CSARERVRYEQYF.

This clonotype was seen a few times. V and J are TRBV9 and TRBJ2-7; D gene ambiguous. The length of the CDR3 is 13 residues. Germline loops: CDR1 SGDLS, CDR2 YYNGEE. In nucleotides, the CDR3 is TGTGAATGGTACCTCCCAAGCTCCTACGAGCAGTACTTC. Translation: CEWYLPSSYEQYF.

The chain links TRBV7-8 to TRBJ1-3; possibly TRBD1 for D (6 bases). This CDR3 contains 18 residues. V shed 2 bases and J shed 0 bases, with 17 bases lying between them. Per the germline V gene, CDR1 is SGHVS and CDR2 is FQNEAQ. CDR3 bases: TGTGCCAGCAGCTTACGCATGGGGGGCCGCGGCTCTGGAAACACCATATATTTT. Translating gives CASSLRMGGRGSGNTIYF.

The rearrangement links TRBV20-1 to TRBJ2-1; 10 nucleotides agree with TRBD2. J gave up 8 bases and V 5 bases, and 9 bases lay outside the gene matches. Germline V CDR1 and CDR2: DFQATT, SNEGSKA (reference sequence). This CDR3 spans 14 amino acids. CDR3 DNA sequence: TGCAGTGCTTCCCGAAGCGGGAGGGAAGATGAGCAGTTCTTC. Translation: CSASRSGREDEQFF.

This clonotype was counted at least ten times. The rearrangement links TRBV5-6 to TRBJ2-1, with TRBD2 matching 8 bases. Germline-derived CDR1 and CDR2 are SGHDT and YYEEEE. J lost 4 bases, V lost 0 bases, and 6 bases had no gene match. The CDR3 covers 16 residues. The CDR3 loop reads CASSLAGTRQYNEQFF. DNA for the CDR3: TGTGCCAGCAGCTTGGCCGGGACTAGACAATACAATGAGCAGTTCTTC.

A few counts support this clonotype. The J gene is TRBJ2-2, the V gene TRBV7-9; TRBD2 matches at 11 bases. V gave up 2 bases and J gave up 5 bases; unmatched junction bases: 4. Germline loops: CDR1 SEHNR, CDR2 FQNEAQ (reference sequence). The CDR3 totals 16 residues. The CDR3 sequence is CASSLSTSGSTGELFF. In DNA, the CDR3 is TGTGCCAGCAGCTTATCAACTAGCGGGAGTACCGGGGAGCTGTTTTTT.

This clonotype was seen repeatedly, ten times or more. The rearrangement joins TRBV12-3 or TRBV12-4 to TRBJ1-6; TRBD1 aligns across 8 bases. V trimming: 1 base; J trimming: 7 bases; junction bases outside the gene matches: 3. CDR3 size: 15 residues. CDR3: CASSLVAGGNSPLHF. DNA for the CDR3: TGTGCCAGCAGTTTAGTTGCAGGGGGCAATTCACCCCTCCACTTT.

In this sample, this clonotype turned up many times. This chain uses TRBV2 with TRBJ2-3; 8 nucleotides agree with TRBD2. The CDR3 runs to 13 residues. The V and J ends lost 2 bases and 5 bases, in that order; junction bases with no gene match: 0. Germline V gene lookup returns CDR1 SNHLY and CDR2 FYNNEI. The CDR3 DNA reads TGTGCCAGCAGTGAACTAGCGGGAGATACGCAGTATTTT. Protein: CASSELAGDTQYF.

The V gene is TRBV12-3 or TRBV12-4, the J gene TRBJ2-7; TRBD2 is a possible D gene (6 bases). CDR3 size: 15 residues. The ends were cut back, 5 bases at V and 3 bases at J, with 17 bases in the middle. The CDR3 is CASSPDLDGGYEQYF. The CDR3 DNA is TGTGCCAGCAGTCCGGATCTCGACGGGGGCTACGAGCAGTACTTC.

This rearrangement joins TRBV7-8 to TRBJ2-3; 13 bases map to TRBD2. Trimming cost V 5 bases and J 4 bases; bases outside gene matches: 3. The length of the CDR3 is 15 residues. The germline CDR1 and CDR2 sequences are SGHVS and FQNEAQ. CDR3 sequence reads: CASSLLAGGADTQYF. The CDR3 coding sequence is TGTGCCAGCAGCCTACTAGCGGGAGGGGCAGATACGCAGTATTTT.

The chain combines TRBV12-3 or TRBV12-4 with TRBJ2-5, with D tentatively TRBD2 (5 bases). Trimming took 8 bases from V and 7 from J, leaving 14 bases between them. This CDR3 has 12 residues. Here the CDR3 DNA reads TGTGCCAGCGCTCCGGCCGGAGGGACCCAGTACTTC. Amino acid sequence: CASAPAGGTQYF.

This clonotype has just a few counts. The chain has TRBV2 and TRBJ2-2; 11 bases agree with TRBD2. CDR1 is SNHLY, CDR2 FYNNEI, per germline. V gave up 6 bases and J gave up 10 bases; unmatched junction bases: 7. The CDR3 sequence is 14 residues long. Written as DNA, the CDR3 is TGTGCCAGCAGGGAACTAGCGGGAGAAGAGGAGCTGTTTTTT. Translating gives CASRELAGEEELFF.

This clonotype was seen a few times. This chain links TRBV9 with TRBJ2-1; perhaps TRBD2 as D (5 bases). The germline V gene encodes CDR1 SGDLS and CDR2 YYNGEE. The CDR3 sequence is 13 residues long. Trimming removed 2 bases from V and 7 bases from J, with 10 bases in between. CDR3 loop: CASSVEGWNEQFF. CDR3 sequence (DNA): TGTGCCAGCAGCGTTGAGGGTTGGAATGAGCAGTTCTTC.

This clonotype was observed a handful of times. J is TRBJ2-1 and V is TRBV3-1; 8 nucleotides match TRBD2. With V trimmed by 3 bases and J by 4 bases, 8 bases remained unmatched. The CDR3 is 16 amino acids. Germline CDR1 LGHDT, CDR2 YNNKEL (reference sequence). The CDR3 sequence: CASSQGLVPGYNEQFF. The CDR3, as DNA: TGTGCCAGCAGCCAGGGACTAGTGCCTGGGTACAATGAGCAGTTCTTC.

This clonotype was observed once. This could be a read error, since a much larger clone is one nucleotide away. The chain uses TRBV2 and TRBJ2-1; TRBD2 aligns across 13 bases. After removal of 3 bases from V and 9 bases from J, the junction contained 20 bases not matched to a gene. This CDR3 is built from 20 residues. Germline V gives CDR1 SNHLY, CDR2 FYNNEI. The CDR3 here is CASSDGFRLAGGRVDSEQFF. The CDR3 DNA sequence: TGTGCCAGCAGTGATGGTTTTCGACTAGCGGGAGGACGAGTAGACAGTGAGCAGTTCTTC.

Here the CDR3 DNA reads TGTGCCAGCAGTTTATCGCCCGACCCTTACACAGATACGCAGTATTTT. Translated: CASSLSPDPYTDTQYF. This chain links TRBV27 with TRBJ2-3; the D is unclear. This CDR3 is 16 amino acids long. The V end lost 0 bases, the J end lost 2 bases, and 12 bases lay between the germline ends. The germline V gene encodes CDR1 MNHEY and CDR2 SMNVEV (reference sequence).

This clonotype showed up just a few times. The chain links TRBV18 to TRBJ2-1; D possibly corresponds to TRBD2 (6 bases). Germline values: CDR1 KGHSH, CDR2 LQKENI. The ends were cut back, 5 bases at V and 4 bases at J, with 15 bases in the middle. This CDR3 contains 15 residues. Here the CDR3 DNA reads TGTGCCAGCTCATCTAACGCGGGATTATACAATGAGCAGTTCTTC. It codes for CASSSNAGLYNEQFF.

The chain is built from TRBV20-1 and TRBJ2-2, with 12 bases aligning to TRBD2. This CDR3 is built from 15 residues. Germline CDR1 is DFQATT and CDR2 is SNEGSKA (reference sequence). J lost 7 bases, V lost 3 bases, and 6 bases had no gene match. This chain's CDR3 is CSARTSGRMGGELFF. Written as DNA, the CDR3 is TGCAGTGCTAGGACTAGCGGGAGAATGGGCGGGGAGCTGTTTTTT.

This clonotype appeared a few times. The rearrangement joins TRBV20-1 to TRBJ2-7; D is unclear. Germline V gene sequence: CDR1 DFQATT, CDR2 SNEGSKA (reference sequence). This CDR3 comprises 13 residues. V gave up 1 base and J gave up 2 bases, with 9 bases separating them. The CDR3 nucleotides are TGCAGTGCTAGAGGGATCTTCCCCTACGAGCAGTACTTC. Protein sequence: CSARGIFPYEQYF.

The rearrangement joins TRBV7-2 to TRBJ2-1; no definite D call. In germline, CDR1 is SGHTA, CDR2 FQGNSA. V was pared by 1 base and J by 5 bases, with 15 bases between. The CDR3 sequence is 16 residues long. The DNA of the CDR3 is TGTGCCAGCAGCTTAGGTGACATTATCATTCACAATGAGCAGTTCTTC. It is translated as CASSLGDIIIHNEQFF. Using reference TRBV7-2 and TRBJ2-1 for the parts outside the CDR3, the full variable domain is GAGVSQSPSNKVTEKGKDVELRCDPISGHTALYWYRQSLGQGLEFLIYFQGNSAPDKSGLPSDRFSAERTGGSVSTLTIQRTQQEDSAVYLCASSLGDIIIHNEQFFGPGTRLTVL.

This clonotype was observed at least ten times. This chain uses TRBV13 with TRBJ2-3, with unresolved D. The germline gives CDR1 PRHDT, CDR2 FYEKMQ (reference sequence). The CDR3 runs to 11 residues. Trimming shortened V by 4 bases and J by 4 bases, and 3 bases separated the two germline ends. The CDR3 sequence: CASSWSDTQYF. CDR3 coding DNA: TGTGCCAGCAGCTGGTCAGATACGCAGTATTTT.

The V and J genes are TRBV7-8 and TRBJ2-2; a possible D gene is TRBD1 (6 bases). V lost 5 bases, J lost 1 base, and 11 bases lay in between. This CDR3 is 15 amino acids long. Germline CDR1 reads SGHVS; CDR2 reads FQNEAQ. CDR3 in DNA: TGTGCCAGCAGCCACGGGACAAGGAACACCGGGGAGCTGTTTTTT. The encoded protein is CASSHGTRNTGELFF.